This TCR beta chain is from a study of blood T cell repertoires in COVID-19. Study summary: Acute and convalescent COVID-19 samples came from the United States, Italy and Spain.

Trimming took 4 bases from V and 5 from J, leaving 11 bases between them. Germline V CDR1 and CDR2: SGHTA, FQGNSA. This CDR3 contains 13 residues. Original data processing: Nucleated cell counts were estimated from reference gene primer amplification. Clones were sequenced by immunoSEQ multiplex PCR, and TCRdb holds only the in-frame ones, with some missing. Clone size and the V and J calls come from that table; the DNA yielded D and trimming. The sample yields some 200,000 clones, roughly 82% seen once. The chain links TRBV7-2 to TRBJ2-5; D perhaps matches TRBD2 (6 bases). The TCR sequence derives from a woman aged 40 to 49 who had recovered from COVID-19. Sequenced input: peripheral blood. CDR3 sequence reads: CASSYQGGETQYF. Written as DNA, the CDR3 is TGTGCCAGCAGCTACCAGGGAGGTGAGACCCAGTACTTC. Full variable domain (outside the CDR3, taken from reference TRBV7-2 and TRBJ2-5): GAGVSQSPSNKVTEKGKDVELRCDPISGHTALYWYRQSLGQGLEFLIYFQGNSAPDKSGLPSDRFSAERTGGSVSTLTIQRTQQEDSAVYLCASSYQGGETQYFGPGTRLLVL.